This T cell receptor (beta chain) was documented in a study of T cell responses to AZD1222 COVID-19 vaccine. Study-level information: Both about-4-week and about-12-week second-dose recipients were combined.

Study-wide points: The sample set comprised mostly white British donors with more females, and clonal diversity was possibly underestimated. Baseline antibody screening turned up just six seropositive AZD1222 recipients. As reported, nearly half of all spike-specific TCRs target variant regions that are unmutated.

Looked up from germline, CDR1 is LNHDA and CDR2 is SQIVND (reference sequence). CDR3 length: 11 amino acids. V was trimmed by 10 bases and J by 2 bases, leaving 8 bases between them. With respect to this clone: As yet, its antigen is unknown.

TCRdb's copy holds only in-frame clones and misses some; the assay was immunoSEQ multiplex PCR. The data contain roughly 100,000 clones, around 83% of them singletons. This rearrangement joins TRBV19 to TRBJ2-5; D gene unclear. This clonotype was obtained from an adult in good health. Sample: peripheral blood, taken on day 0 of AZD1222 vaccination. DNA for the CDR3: TGTGCCACCCGGGCACAAGAGACCCAGTACTTC. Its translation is CATRAQETQYF. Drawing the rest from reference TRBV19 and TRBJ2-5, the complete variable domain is DGGITQSPKYLFRKEGQNVTLSCEQNLNHDAMYWYRQDPGQGLRLIYYSQIVNDFQKGDIAEGYSVSREKKESFPLTVTSAQKNPTAFYLCATRAQETQYFGPGTRLLVL.